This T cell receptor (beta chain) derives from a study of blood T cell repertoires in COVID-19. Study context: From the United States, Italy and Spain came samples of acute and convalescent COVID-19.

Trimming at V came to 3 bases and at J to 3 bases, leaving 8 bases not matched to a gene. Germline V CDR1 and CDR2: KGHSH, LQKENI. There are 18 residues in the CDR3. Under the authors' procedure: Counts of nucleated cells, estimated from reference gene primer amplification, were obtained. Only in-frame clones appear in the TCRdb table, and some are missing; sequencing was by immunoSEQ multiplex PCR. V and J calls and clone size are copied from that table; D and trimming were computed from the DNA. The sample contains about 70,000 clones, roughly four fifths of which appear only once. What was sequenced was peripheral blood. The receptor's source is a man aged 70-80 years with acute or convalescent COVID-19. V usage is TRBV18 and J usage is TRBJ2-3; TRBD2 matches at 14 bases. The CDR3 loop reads CASSPARLAGGPTDTQYF. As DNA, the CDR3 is TGTGCCAGCTCACCCGCCAGACTAGCGGGAGGGCCGACAGATACGCAGTATTTT.